The clone carrying this TCR beta chain has just a few counts. As yet, its antigen is unknown. The CDR3 sequence is 15 residues long. Germline V gives CDR1 DFQATT, CDR2 SNEGSKA (reference sequence). V lost 3 bases and J lost 6, with 17 bases in between. This specimen belongs to a study of vaccination and CD4 T cells after COVID-19. Sequencing of the DNA from cultured CD4+ T cells was carried out with the Oncomine TCR Beta short-read assay. Each CDR3 protein is one row after TCRdb ran MiXCR on the PCR reads. Counted here are around 20,000 distinct CDR3 sequences, 43% occurring once; the ten biggest clones make up 2.5% to 3%. Specified treatment: roughly nine-day PBMC culture with coronavirus spike peptide pools or control peptides (ViraFEST assay). Each of days 3 and 7 saw half the medium replaced by fresh IL-2 medium.

The V call is TRBV20-1, the J call TRBJ2-2, with D perhaps assigned TRBD1 or TRBD2 (5 bases each). This receptor was taken from a human donor who had recovered from COVID-19. Sequencing used CD4+ T cells from blood, cultured in vitro, obtained after SARS-CoV-2 vaccination. Written as DNA, the CDR3 is TGCAGTGCTAGGGCGGACACATTCGGGGCCGGGGAGCTGTTTTTT. Encoded protein: CSARADTFGAGELFF.